This passage covers 13 T cell receptor beta chains from one sample sequenced in a study of read filtering for tumor transcriptome and immune sequencing. Molecular barcoded adaptors covering alpha/delta and beta/gamma chains were used on approximately 400 ng RNA. TCRdb processed the reads anew with MiXCR; each CDR3 protein has one entry. The sample has tens of thousands of distinct CDR3 sequences; roughly 18% are singletons. Sequenced sample: a population of CD138-negative cells sorted from bone marrow. The source of these receptors is a donor at least 40 years old with multiple myeloma.

The sample holds many counts of this clonotype. V and J are TRBV11-2 and TRBJ2-3; TRBD2 matches 12 bases. J lost 1 base, V lost 1 base, and 6 bases had no gene match. Germline V gene sequence: CDR1 SGHAT, CDR2 FQNNGV. The CDR3 runs to 18 residues. The CDR3 reads CASSLVPLAGGRTDTQYF. As DNA, the CDR3 is TGTGCCAGCAGCTTAGTTCCACTAGCGGGAGGCCGCACAGATACGCAGTATTTT.

Only a few counts were recorded for this clonotype. The V call is TRBV7-2, the J call TRBJ2-7; D unresolved. The germline V and J ends were trimmed by 5 bases and 6 bases, with 20 bases remaining between them. This CDR3 is 15 amino acids long. The germline CDR1 and CDR2 sequences are SGHTA and FQGNSA. CDR3 coding DNA: TGTGCCAGCAGCCCCACGTCGGGTATGACGGGCGAGCAGTACTTC. This sequence encodes CASSPTSGMTGEQYF. Looking up the rest from reference TRBV7-2 and TRBJ2-7 gives the full variable domain: GAGVSQSPSNKVTEKGKDVELRCDPISGHTALYWYRQSLGQGLEFLIYFQGNSAPDKSGLPSDRFSAERTGGSVSTLTIQRTQQEDSAVYLCASSPTSGMTGEQYFGPGTRLTVT.

This clonotype has more than one count but fewer than ten. This may be a read error, as it is one base from a much larger clone. Because it lacks the conserved phenylalanine or tryptophan at the end, this CDR3 is likely a read error. This chain uses TRBV12-3 or TRBV12-4 with TRBJ2-3; TRBD1 matches at 7 bases. CDR3 length: 15 residues. With V trimmed by 5 bases and J by 3 bases, 8 bases remained unmatched. This CDR3 reads CASSPQDRVTDTQYL. The CDR3 nucleotides read TGTGCCAGCAGTCCCCAAGACAGGGTTACAGATACGCAGTATTTA.

This clonotype was picked up many times. The gene calls are TRBV19 and TRBJ2-2; the D gene is possibly TRBD1 (5 bases). Deletions cut 3 bases from V and 2 bases from J, with 13 bases between. Germline values: CDR1 LNHDA, CDR2 SQIVND (reference sequence). CDR3 length: 16 residues. The CDR3 nucleotides are TGTGCCAGTAGTATTCCGGTGACAGTTAACACCGGGGAGCTGTTTTTT. Translated: CASSIPVTVNTGELFF.

V usage is TRBV3-1 and J usage is TRBJ1-3, with TRBD1 as a possible D gene (5 bases). The V end lost 5 bases, the J end lost 2 bases, and 13 bases lay between the germline ends. Germline V gene lookup returns CDR1 LGHDT and CDR2 YNNKEL (reference sequence). This CDR3 is built from 15 residues. CDR3: CASSEGPFPGNTIYF. CDR3 bases: TGTGCCAGCAGCGAGGGACCGTTCCCTGGAAACACCATATATTTT.

Many counts were recorded for this clonotype. V gene TRBV6-6 combines with J gene TRBJ2-5, with a tentative D call TRBD2 (5 bases). This CDR3 is 13 amino acids long. Between the trimmed V and J ends, which lost 7 bases and 3 bases, there was a span of 12 bases. CDR1 and CDR2 from the germline V gene are MNHNY and SVGAGI (reference sequence). The CDR3 DNA reads TGTGCCAGCAATAGGCGGGCTGAAGAGACCCAGTACTTC. Its translation: CASNRRAEETQYF.

This clonotype was seen repeatedly, ten times or more. This chain joins TRBV5-1 and TRBJ2-1; 7 bases line up with TRBD2. Trimming took 1 base from V and 7 from J; bases not matched to a gene: 5. This CDR3 comprises 14 residues. The germline CDR1 and CDR2 sequences are SGHRS and YFSETQ. The CDR3 region has the DNA TGCGCCAGCAGCTTGTCGGGGGGTTCTAATGAGCAGTTCTTC. The encoded protein is CASSLSGGSNEQFF.

This clonotype was seen more than once but under ten times. The V and J genes are TRBV5-1 and TRBJ2-2; D may be TRBD1 (5 bases). The germline V gene has CDR1 SGHRS and CDR2 YFSETQ. This CDR3 spans 17 amino acids. V lost 2 bases to trimming and J lost 5 bases, with 19 bases between them. CDR3 DNA sequence: TGCGCCAGCAGCTTTCAGCCCGTGGGGCTGGGGACCGGGGAGCTGTTTTTT. It is translated as CASSFQPVGLGTGELFF.

This clonotype was counted ten times or more. The rearrangement uses TRBV7-3 and TRBJ2-6, with 11 bases lining up with TRBD1. Germline assignment: CDR1 SGHTA and CDR2 FQGTGA. J was trimmed by 2 bases and V by 1 base; bases with no gene match: 1. This CDR3 contains 17 residues. The CDR3, as DNA: TGTGCCAGCAGCTTAAGGGGACAGGGGGCTGGGGCCAACGTCCTGACTTTC. It is translated as CASSLRGQGAGANVLTF.

The chain links TRBV10-3 to TRBJ2-7; TRBD1 aligns across 9 bases. The CDR3 consists of 15 residues. Trimming took 4 bases from V and 6 from J; bases not matched to a gene: 10. Germline V gives CDR1 ENHRY, CDR2 SYGVKD. The CDR3 region has the DNA TGTGCCATCAGTGGTCTGGGGGACAGGGAGAGCGAGCAGTACTTC. Protein: CAISGLGDRESEQYF.

This rearrangement joins TRBV20-1 to TRBJ1-6, with 9 bases identical to TRBD1. The trim removed 3 bases at V and 9 bases at J, leaving 9 bases unmatched. The germline V gene encodes CDR1 DFQATT and CDR2 SNEGSKA (reference sequence). This CDR3 region has 15 residues. The CDR3 region is CSARAPGQGVSPLHF. CDR3 nucleotide sequence: TGCAGTGCTAGGGCGCCGGGACAGGGTGTTTCACCCCTCCACTTT.

On this clonotype itself: A much larger clone differs from this one at a single base, so this may be a read error. The J gene is TRBJ1-1, the V gene TRBV3-1; TRBD1 might be the D (5 bases). Germline CDR1 is LGHDT and CDR2 is YNNKEL (reference sequence). CDR3 length: 15 residues. The CDR3, as DNA: TGTGCCAGCAGCCAAGATGGGGGTTCGAACACTGAAGCTCTCTTT. Its protein is CASSQDGGSNTEALF.

V gene TRBV14 combines with J gene TRBJ2-7; the D is unclear. The V gene lost 4 bases and the J gene lost 2 bases, with 6 bases spanning the gap. Germline CDR1 is SGHDN and CDR2 is FVKESK. CDR3 size: 12 residues. The CDR3 is CASSRNTYEQYF. The CDR3 DNA follows: TGTGCCAGCAGCCGCAATACCTACGAGCAGTACTTC.